The 32 T cell receptor beta chains presented below share a single source sample, sequenced in a study. TCRdb fed the RT-PCR reads into MiXCR, producing one record per CDR3 protein. The table shows 650,000 to 800,000 distinct CDR3 sequences, with approximately 15% occurring only once. Input material: memory CD4+ T cells from blood. These receptors originate from a female donor in good health, serving as a healthy control.

In this sample, this clonotype turned up many times. The chain links TRBV12-3 or TRBV12-4 to TRBJ2-5, with D possibly being TRBD1 (6 bases). V was trimmed by 1 base and J by 3 bases, leaving 9 bases between them. CDR3 length: 14 amino acids. The CDR3 nucleotides read TGTGCCAGCAGTTTAGGGACAGAAGAAGAGACCCAGTACTTC. Amino acids: CASSLGTEEETQYF.

The chain links TRBV28 to TRBJ2-7; D possibly corresponds to TRBD2 (7 bases). This CDR3 has 15 amino acids. Germline V gives CDR1 MDHEN, CDR2 SYDVKM. V shed 5 bases and J shed 5 bases, with 19 bases lying between them. CDR3 residues: CASSPSTGGVDEQYF. The CDR3 region has the DNA TGTGCCAGCAGTCCATCAACGGGGGGCGTCGACGAGCAGTACTTC.

The chain combines TRBV10-3 with TRBJ1-3; D gene uncertain. V was trimmed by 7 bases and J by 3 bases, leaving 13 bases between them. Germline CDR1 reads ENHRY; CDR2 reads SYGVKD. This CDR3 region has 14 residues. CDR3 sequence reads: CAIMPDPFGNTIYF. Here the CDR3 DNA reads TGTGCCATCATGCCAGATCCCTTTGGAAACACCATATATTTT.

The chain is built from TRBV7-8 and TRBJ1-5; TRBD1 matches at 10 bases. Germline-derived CDR1 and CDR2 are SGHVS and FQNEAQ. J was trimmed by 6 bases and V by 1 base; bases with no gene match: 15. CDR3 length: 19 residues. CDR3 residues: CASSLGTGQGTSVGQPQHF. The CDR3 DNA reads TGTGCCAGCAGCTTAGGAACGGGACAGGGGACATCAGTGGGTCAGCCCCAGCATTTT.

This clonotype showed up just a few times. V and J are TRBV7-9 and TRBJ1-1; D remains unclear. Germline loops: CDR1 SEHNR, CDR2 FQNEAQ (reference sequence). The CDR3 contains 12 residues. Trimming cost V 4 bases and J 6 bases, with 9 bases left between them. CDR3 sequence (DNA): TGTGCCAGCAGCTACCCTGACCCTGAAGCTTTCTTT. It yields the protein CASSYPDPEAFF.

This clonotype was recorded many times. This rearrangement joins TRBV4-3 to TRBJ2-7; D remains ambiguous. CDR3 length: 15 residues. CDR1 and CDR2 (germline): LGHNA, YSLEER. Trimming left V 1 base short and J 0 bases short, with 10 bases between. In DNA, the CDR3 is TGCGCCAGCAGCCAAGCTTTCATGCCCTCCTACGAGCAGTACTTC. Protein product: CASSQAFMPSYEQYF.

In its sample, this clonotype was seen a few times. The V gene is TRBV24-1, the J gene TRBJ1-1; TRBD1 aligns across 10 bases. The CDR3 runs 12 residues. Germline CDR1 reads KGHDR; CDR2 reads SFDVKD. Unmatched junction bases numbered 2, after V lost 7 bases and J lost 7 bases. The CDR3 sequence: CATRGQGDEAFF. CDR3 DNA: TGTGCCACCAGAGGACAGGGGGATGAAGCTTTCTTT.

The chain links TRBV5-5 to TRBJ1-1, with D possibly matching TRBD1 (5 bases). V gave up 4 bases and J gave up 4 bases, with 38 bases separating them. Germline-derived CDR1 and CDR2 are SGHKS and YYEKEE (reference sequence). The CDR3 is 22 residues long. The CDR3 DNA follows: TGTGCCAGCAGCAACCAGCCCCCAAAAGGGTCGAGAACAGCCCGAGGGGTCACTGAAGCTTTCTTT. This translates into CASSNQPPKGSRTARGVTEAFF.

This clonotype was observed a handful of times. The chain employs TRBV28 and TRBJ1-2; D remains unclear. The germline V and J ends were trimmed by 2 bases and 7 bases, with 14 bases remaining between them. Germline CDR1 is MDHEN and CDR2 is SYDVKM. CDR3 length: 14 amino acids. The CDR3 region has the DNA TGTGCCAGCAGTTTAATTAGGGAGCTTTTTGGCTACACCTTC. Translating gives CASSLIRELFGYTF.

At least ten counts were recorded for this clonotype. The V call is TRBV6-5, the J call TRBJ2-2; D unresolved. Germline V gene sequence: CDR1 MNHEY, CDR2 SVGAGI. Trimming pared 0 bases from V and 2 bases from J, leaving 4 bases between. This CDR3 has 14 amino acids. The CDR3 loop is CASSYSSNTGELFF. In DNA form, the CDR3 reads TGTGCCAGCAGTTACTCGTCCAACACCGGGGAGCTGTTTTTT.

In this sample, this clonotype turned up a few times. The V and J genes are TRBV28 and TRBJ1-5; possibly TRBD1 for D (5 bases). Germline V gene sequence: CDR1 MDHEN, CDR2 SYDVKM. This CDR3 spans 16 amino acids. V lost 5 bases to trimming and J lost 0 bases, with 14 bases between them. The CDR3 reads CASSPATGVSNQPQHF. In nucleotides, the CDR3 is TGTGCCAGCAGTCCCGCAACAGGAGTTAGCAATCAGCCCCAGCATTTT.

CDR3 residues: CASSEGGRQVYGYTF. The CDR3 bases are TGTGCCAGCAGTGAAGGAGGGAGACAGGTCTATGGCTACACCTTC. This chain connects TRBV6-1 to TRBJ1-2, with D tentatively TRBD1 (6 bases). V lost 1 base and J lost 4, with 13 bases in between. CDR1 and CDR2 (germline): MNHNS, SASEGT. This CDR3 has 15 amino acids.

In its sample, this clonotype was seen many times. This rearrangement joins TRBV7-2 to TRBJ1-5; a weak D match, TRBD1 (6 bases). This CDR3 comprises 15 residues. Germline V lookup: CDR1 SGHTA, CDR2 FQGNSA. V was clipped by 5 bases and J by 2 bases, with 13 bases between them. The CDR3 protein is CASSIRGSGNQPQHF. The CDR3 DNA follows: TGTGCCAGCAGCATCAGGGGCTCGGGCAATCAGCCCCAGCATTTT.

The V call is TRBV7-9, the J call TRBJ2-5; a weak D match, TRBD2 (5 bases). CDR1 SEHNR and CDR2 FQNEAQ come from the germline V gene (reference sequence). The CDR3 has 16 residues. Trimming removed 0 bases at V and 1 base at J, with 12 bases between. The CDR3 nucleotides read TGTGCCAGCAGCTTAGCGACCAGAGGAGGCCAAGAGACCCAGTACTTC. Amino acid sequence: CASSLATRGGQETQYF.

The V and J genes are TRBV15 and TRBJ2-5, with D possibly being TRBD2 (7 bases). The germline V and J ends were trimmed by 5 bases and 5 bases, with 27 bases remaining between them. Germline lookup yields CDR1 LNHNV and CDR2 YYDKDF (reference sequence). CDR3 length equals 18 residues. As DNA, the CDR3 is TGTGCCACCAGCGGGGGGGGACAATCGCTTCCTTTCGGGGAGACCCAGTACTTC. Protein product: CATSGGGQSLPFGETQYF.

This clonotype was recorded many times. This chain connects TRBV6-5 to TRBJ2-2; D may be TRBD2 (5 bases). The V gene lost 1 base and the J gene lost 3 bases, with 12 bases spanning the gap. The CDR3 spans 16 residues. Germline CDR1 reads MNHEY; CDR2 reads SVGAGI. CDR3 nucleotides: TGTGCCAGCAGTTACTGGCTAGCCGTCGACACCGGGGAGCTGTTTTTT. Amino acid sequence: CASSYWLAVDTGELFF.

This clonotype showed up many times. This chain uses TRBV6-5 with TRBJ2-7, with D tentatively TRBD1 (5 bases). The CDR3 spans 14 residues. V dropped 0 bases and J dropped 4 bases, with 10 bases sitting between them. Germline assignment: CDR1 MNHEY and CDR2 SVGAGI. CDR3 sequence: CASSYSSGWYEQYF. The CDR3 bases are TGTGCCAGCAGTTACTCGTCAGGGTGGTACGAGCAGTACTTC.

This clonotype was picked up many times. The rearrangement links TRBV27 to TRBJ2-5; TRBD1 or TRBD2 may be the D gene (6 bases each). The CDR3 loop spans 13 amino acids. The germline CDR1 and CDR2 sequences are MNHEY and SMNVEV (reference sequence). The ends were cut back, 6 bases at V and 4 bases at J, with 12 bases in the middle. The DNA for the CDR3 is TGTGCCAGCAGCCGGGGGACACTAGAGACCCAGTACTTC. Translation gives CASSRGTLETQYF.

This rearrangement joins TRBV10-3 to TRBJ2-5; TRBD1 aligns across 9 bases. This CDR3 has 17 amino acids. Losses at the gene ends were 4 bases for V and 1 base for J; bases not matched to a gene: 10. Germline CDR1 and CDR2: ENHRY and SYGVKD. CDR3 in amino acids: CAISGTGEGPFQETQYF. CDR3 DNA sequence: TGTGCCATCAGTGGGACAGGGGAAGGGCCATTCCAAGAGACCCAGTACTTC.

This clonotype has at least ten counts. The V and J genes are TRBV18 and TRBJ2-1, with 7 positions matching TRBD1. This CDR3 comprises 16 residues. Germline CDR1 reads KGHSH; CDR2 reads LQKENI. J lost 4 bases, V lost 3 bases, and 9 bases had no gene match. The CDR3 coding sequence is TGTGCCAGCTCACCTCTCCCCGGGACAGCATACAATGAGCAGTTCTTC. It is translated as CASSPLPGTAYNEQFF.

There are many counts of this clonotype. The chain is built from TRBV6-5 and TRBJ2-1, with a tentative D call TRBD2 (5 bases). The CDR3 loop spans 17 amino acids. Trimming took off 5 bases at V and 5 bases at J, with 22 bases between the two ends. Per germline, CDR1 MNHEY and CDR2 SVGAGI. The CDR3 bases are TGTGCCAGCAGTCCCTTCGGAGGACCCCAAACCAACAATGAGCAGTTCTTC. Its protein is CASSPFGGPQTNNEQFF.

This clonotype appeared a few times. J is TRBJ2-1 and V is TRBV29-1, with D maybe TRBD2 (7 bases). The V end was cut by 7 bases, the J end by 5 bases, with 18 bases between. CDR3 length equals 14 residues. CDR1 and CDR2 from the germline V gene are SQVTM and ANQGSEA. The CDR3 nucleotides read TGCAGCGCCCAACGTGGGGGGGGCAACAATGAGCAGTTCTTC. This sequence encodes CSAQRGGGNNEQFF.

This clonotype was found many times. The V gene is TRBV12-3 or TRBV12-4, the J gene TRBJ2-1; no reliable D call. V was pared by 1 base and J by 2 bases, with 12 bases between. The CDR3 spans 16 residues. In nucleotides, the CDR3 is TGTGCCAGCAGTTTAGAGGCTGCCTCCACCTACAATGAGCAGTTCTTC. Its translation is CASSLEAASTYNEQFF.

J is TRBJ2-1 and V is TRBV4-3; D may be TRBD1 (5 bases). CDR3 length: 15 amino acids. The ends were cut back, 0 bases at V and 7 bases at J, with 13 bases in the middle. CDR1 is LGHNA, CDR2 YSLEER, per germline. In DNA form, the CDR3 reads TGCGCCAGCAGCCAAGATTCAGGACATTCAAATGAGCAGTTCTTC. Encoded protein: CASSQDSGHSNEQFF.

V is TRBV29-1 and J is TRBJ1-1; a weak D match, TRBD1 (5 bases). Germline CDR1 and CDR2: SQVTM and ANQGSEA. The CDR3 consists of 12 residues. The V gene lost 3 bases and the J gene lost 11 bases, with 16 bases spanning the gap. CDR3 protein: CSVEGQTEGAFF. The CDR3 bases are TGCAGCGTTGAGGGGCAGACTGAAGGGGCTTTCTTT.

This rearrangement joins TRBV6-2 or TRBV6-3 to TRBJ1-5; no clear D. There are 12 residues in the CDR3. The germline V gene has CDR1 MNHEY and CDR2 SVGEGT. V dropped 0 bases and J dropped 8 bases, with 5 bases sitting between them. The CDR3: CASSYSLEPQHF. In DNA form, the CDR3 reads TGTGCCAGCAGTTACTCGTTGGAGCCCCAGCATTTT.

This clonotype was seen repeatedly, ten times or more. The rearrangement joins TRBV7-6 to TRBJ1-1, with 8 bases aligning to TRBD1. J was trimmed by 6 bases and V by 5 bases; bases with no gene match: 2. Germline CDR1 reads SGHVS; CDR2 reads FNYEAQ. The CDR3 is 12 residues long. The CDR3 DNA reads as TGTGCCAGCAGCGCGGACAGGGCTGAAGCTTTCTTT. Protein sequence: CASSADRAEAFF.

This clonotype was seen ten or more times. The chain employs TRBV20-1 and TRBJ2-3, with D possibly matching TRBD2 (5 bases). The V and J ends lost 8 bases and 5 bases respectively, with 14 bases between them. From germline, CDR1 is DFQATT and CDR2 SNEGSKA (reference sequence). CDR3 length: 12 residues. The CDR3 sequence: CSPGIALDTQYF. As DNA, the CDR3 is TGCAGTCCGGGGATAGCCCTAGATACGCAGTATTTT.

The chain is built from TRBV5-1 and TRBJ2-7; TRBD1 matches 7 bases. The V segment lost 0 bases and the J segment 6 bases; nucleotides outside the gene matches: 6. The germline CDR1 and CDR2 sequences are SGHRS and YFSETQ. The length of the CDR3 is 14 residues. The CDR3 coding sequence is TGCGCCAGCAGCTTGGCAGGGGGTGTTGGCGAGCAGTACTTC. Encoded protein: CASSLAGGVGEQYF.

The chain couples TRBV7-2 to TRBJ2-5, with 9 bases matching TRBD2. V shed 3 bases, J shed 4 bases, and the junction held 6 bases outside the gene matches. Germline assignment: CDR1 SGHTA and CDR2 FQGNSA. The CDR3 is 15 amino acids. This CDR3 reads CASSFRGSGGETQYF. The CDR3 DNA follows: TGTGCCAGCAGCTTTCGGGGTAGCGGGGGAGAGACCCAGTACTTC. The variable domain in full, completed from reference TRBV7-2 and TRBJ2-5, reads GAGVSQSPSNKVTEKGKDVELRCDPISGHTALYWYRQSLGQGLEFLIYFQGNSAPDKSGLPSDRFSAERTGGSVSTLTIQRTQQEDSAVYLCASSFRGSGGETQYFGPGTRLLVL.

In its sample, this clonotype was seen a few times. The rearrangement joins TRBV20-1 to TRBJ2-7; 8 nucleotides agree with TRBD1. The junction had 8 bases not matched to a gene; V was cut back by 4 bases and J by 3 bases. Germline CDR1 and CDR2: DFQATT and SNEGSKA (reference sequence). This CDR3 comprises 14 residues. CDR3 DNA: TGCAGTGCTAAAAGATCAGGGGGCATCTACGAGCAGTACTTC. It specifies CSAKRSGGIYEQYF.

This clonotype was seen a few times. The chain is built from TRBV6-2 or TRBV6-3 and TRBJ1-2; D may be TRBD1 (6 bases). The CDR3 spans 12 residues. V gave up 6 bases and J gave up 8 bases, with 13 bases separating them. CDR1 and CDR2 from the germline V gene are MNHEY and SVGEGT. Here the CDR3 reads CASRDSLGGYTF. DNA of the CDR3: TGTGCCAGCAGGGACAGCTTGGGAGGCTACACCTTC.